Following are 5 T cell receptor beta chains from one sample sequenced in a study of OX40 agonist ivuxolimab in advanced cancers. Data came from immunoSEQ multiplex PCR; TCRdb stores just in-frame clones and leaves some out. The sample includes more than 60,000 clones, 75% to 90% of them seen just once. The specimen comprised CD4+ or CD8+ T cells sorted from blood, sampled in a trial of the OX40 agonist ivuxolimab. The receptor source for this set is an adult with an advanced solid tumor such as melanoma, head and neck, liver or kidney cancer.

This chain joins TRBV4-1 and TRBJ2-2, with D hard to call. In germline, CDR1 is MGHRA, CDR2 YSYEKL. The CDR3 totals 16 residues. V was pared by 2 bases and J by 3 bases, with 13 bases between. CDR3 sequence (DNA): TGCGCCAGCAGCCAACGATCCGGGCCCCACACCGGGGAGCTGTTTTTT. As protein: CASSQRSGPHTGELFF.

The chain joins TRBV21-1 to TRBJ1-1; the table's D gene call, TRBD1, was not cross checked with the DNA. TRBV21-1 is listed as a pseudogene. The CDR3 consists of 13 residues. Here the CDR3 reads CASSEHMNTEAFF. The CDR3 nucleotides are TGTGCCAGCAGCGAACATATGAACACTGAAGCTTTCTTT.

The table lists this clone with a count of one. The chain links TRBV18 to TRBJ2-3, with unresolved D. CDR1 is KGHSH and CDR2 is LQKENI in the germline V gene. The CDR3 covers 13 residues. Trimming stripped 2 bases from V and 1 base from J, with 4 bases between. The CDR3 sequence: CASSPVRTDTQYF. The DNA of the CDR3 is TGTGCCAGCTCACCAGTCCGCACAGATACGCAGTATTTT.

The rearrangement joins TRBV28 to TRBJ2-1; 8 positions match TRBD2. With V trimmed by 5 bases and J by 7 bases, 10 bases remained unmatched. The CDR3 is made up of 15 amino acids. CDR1 MDHEN and CDR2 SYDVKM come from the germline V gene. CDR3 protein: CASSQSAGADNEQFF. The CDR3 DNA reads as TGTGCCAGCAGTCAATCAGCGGGAGCGGATAATGAGCAGTTCTTC.

The V gene is TRBV2, the J gene TRBJ2-7; 9 nucleotides line up with TRBD1. Trimming cost V 7 bases and J 7 bases; bases outside gene matches: 8. Per germline, CDR1 SNHLY and CDR2 FYNNEI. The CDR3 runs 13 residues. The CDR3 loop is CASNRDRDLEQYF. CDR3 bases: TGTGCCAGCAACCGGGACAGGGACCTAGAGCAGTACTTC.